A single sample is the source of the 27 T cell receptor beta chains below, sequenced in a study of cytomegalovirus exposure and HLA in healthy donors. 13 Jbeta primers and 60 Vbeta primers were used for the PCR. Assay: immunoSEQ multiplex PCR; the TCRdb copy retains only in-frame clones and omits some. Here the sample table reports 200,000 to 250,000 clones. The sample comprised PBMCs. These receptors were taken from a girl aged 2-10 years in good health and CMV-seropositive.

This chain uses TRBV28 with TRBJ2-2; 10 bases match TRBD1. The germline V gene has CDR1 MDHEN and CDR2 SYDVKM. V lost 11 bases and J lost 3; bases outside the gene matches: 6. The CDR3 extends over 14 amino acids. CDR3 nucleotide sequence: TGTGCCGGGTCGACAGGGGGCGACACCGGGGAGCTGTTTTTT. Translated: CAGSTGGDTGELFF.

The chain couples TRBV5-1 to TRBJ1-4; a possible D gene is TRBD1 (5 bases). CDR3 length: 14 amino acids. Germline CDR1 reads SGHRS; CDR2 reads YFSETQ. Trimming took 0 bases from V and 7 from J, leaving 10 bases between them. This CDR3 is CASSLGTGGEKLFF. The CDR3 nucleotides are TGCGCCAGCAGCTTGGGTACAGGTGGTGAAAAACTGTTTTTT.

The chain has TRBV7-9 and TRBJ2-7; 9 nucleotides agree with TRBD1. The germline V gene encodes CDR1 SEHNR and CDR2 FQNEAQ (reference sequence). This CDR3 is built from 15 residues. V was pared by 4 bases and J by 4 bases, with 8 bases of the junction left unmatched. This CDR3 is CASSSTPGTGYEQYF. The CDR3 DNA sequence: TGTGCCAGCAGCTCCACCCCCGGGACAGGGTACGAGCAGTACTTC. Full variable domain (rest looked up from reference TRBV7-9 and TRBJ2-7): DTGVSQNPRHKITKRGQNVTFRCDPISEHNRLYWYRQTLGQGPEFLTYFQNEAQLEKSRLLSDRFSAERPKGSFSTLEIQRTEQGDSAMYLCASSSTPGTGYEQYFGPGTRLTVT.

The CDR3 DNA reads TGTGCCAGCAGTTTATCTTCGTTCAAGGGACACACTTACTTC. It specifies CASSLSSFKGHTYF. The chain combines TRBV28 with TRBJ2-5, with a weak D call TRBD1 (6 bases). Between the trimmed V and J ends, which lost 1 base and 14 bases, there was a span of 20 bases. The CDR3 is made up of 14 amino acids. The germline gives CDR1 MDHEN, CDR2 SYDVKM.

This sequence joins TRBV7-2 and TRBJ2-1; D is ambiguous. Trimming took 5 bases from V and 16 from J, leaving 18 bases between them. CDR3 size: 12 residues. Germline V gene data show CDR1 as SGHTA and CDR2 as FQGNSA. Here the CDR3 reads CASSPAPYSCFF. The CDR3 DNA reads TGTGCCAGCAGCCCCGCCCCTTACTCCTGTTTCTTC.

This chain links TRBV2 with TRBJ1-1, with D possibly matching TRBD1 (5 bases). V was clipped by 6 bases and J by 3 bases, with 14 bases between them. The CDR3 loop spans 14 amino acids. CDR1 is SNHLY, CDR2 FYNNEI, per germline. CDR3 in amino acids: CASSLYPQDTEAFF. DNA for the CDR3: TGTGCCAGCAGCCTATACCCACAGGACACTGAAGCTTTCTTT.

The gene calls are TRBV5-4 and TRBJ2-3; the D is unclear. V was pared by 0 bases and J by 0 bases, with 8 bases between. The CDR3 is 15 residues long. In germline, CDR1 is SGHNT, CDR2 YYREEE (reference sequence). The CDR3 nucleotides are TGTGCCAGCAGCTTGGACTCCACTAGCACAGATACGCAGTATTTT. Amino acid sequence: CASSLDSTSTDTQYF.

The rearrangement joins TRBV4-2 to TRBJ2-3, with no clear D. The ends were cut back, 0 bases at V and 2 bases at J, with 6 bases in the middle. CDR3 length: 14 residues. CDR1 and CDR2 from the germline V gene are LGHNA and YNFKEQ. This CDR3 is CASSQDQVTDTQYF. CDR3 coding DNA: TGTGCCAGCAGCCAAGATCAGGTCACAGATACGCAGTATTTT.

This chain uses TRBV19 with TRBJ2-7, with 9 nucleotides matching TRBD2. Germline values: CDR1 LNHDA, CDR2 SQIVND (reference sequence). The CDR3 has 14 amino acids. The CDR3 DNA reads TGTGCTACCGCCAGCGGGAGGCGAGTGGGAGAGCAGTACTTC. As protein: CATASGRRVGEQYF.

This chain connects TRBV9 to TRBJ2-1, with 12 bases identical to TRBD1. Unmatched junction bases numbered 4, after V lost 2 bases and J lost 4 bases. The CDR3 consists of 16 residues. Germline V CDR1 and CDR2: SGDLS, YYNGEE. In DNA form, the CDR3 reads TGTGCCAGCAGCGTTCTGGGACAGGGGGCATACAATGAGCAGTTCTTC. It encodes CASSVLGQGAYNEQFF.

The CDR3 region has the DNA TGTGCCACCAGCAAAGCCCCAGGGGCTCTTGGCTACACCTTC. It encodes CATSKAPGALGYTF. This chain connects TRBV15 to TRBJ1-2; TRBD1 might be the D (6 bases). The germline V and J ends were trimmed by 4 bases and 7 bases, with 16 bases remaining between them. The CDR3 has 14 residues. The germline gives CDR1 LNHNV, CDR2 YYDKDF (reference sequence). The full variable domain, in which reference TRBV15 and TRBJ1-2 provide the parts outside the CDR3, is DAMVIQNPRYQVTQFGKPVTLSCSQTLNHNVMYWYQQKSSQAPKLLFHYYDKDFNNEADTPDNFQSRRPNTSFCFLDIRSPGLGDTAMYLCATSKAPGALGYTFGSGTRLTVV.

The chain combines TRBV15 with TRBJ2-7, with D possibly TRBD2 on 6 matching bases. Trimming took off 3 bases at V and 2 bases at J, with 14 bases between the two ends. The CDR3 covers 15 residues. Germline values: CDR1 LNHNV, CDR2 YYDKDF (reference sequence). The CDR3 is CATSSGGGTTYEQYF. CDR3 nucleotides: TGTGCCACCAGCAGCGGGGGAGGCACCACCTACGAGCAGTACTTC. The variable domain in full, completed from reference TRBV15 and TRBJ2-7, reads DAMVIQNPRYQVTQFGKPVTLSCSQTLNHNVMYWYQQKSSQAPKLLFHYYDKDFNNEADTPDNFQSRRPNTSFCFLDIRSPGLGDTAMYLCATSSGGGTTYEQYFGPGTRLTVT.

The chain links TRBV7-2 to TRBJ2-7; 8 positions agree with TRBD2. Germline-derived CDR1 and CDR2 are SGHTA and FQGNSA. The CDR3 contains 15 residues. V lost 1 base and J lost 1; bases outside the gene matches: 3. The chain's CDR3 is CASSLGIAGSYEQYF. DNA of the CDR3: TGTGCCAGCAGCTTAGGGATAGCGGGATCCTACGAGCAGTACTTC. The whole variable domain, remainder taken from reference TRBV7-2 and TRBJ2-7, is GAGVSQSPSNKVTEKGKDVELRCDPISGHTALYWYRQSLGQGLEFLIYFQGNSAPDKSGLPSDRFSAERTGGSVSTLTIQRTQQEDSAVYLCASSLGIAGSYEQYFGPGTRLTVT.

CDR3 loop: CASRPGGSDSYEQYF. The CDR3 DNA reads TGTGCCAGCCGCCCTGGAGGTAGCGACTCCTACGAGCAGTACTTC. J is TRBJ2-7 and V is TRBV28; D is perhaps TRBD2 (5 bases). This CDR3 contains 15 residues. V lost 8 bases and J lost 0, with 17 bases in between. Germline assignment: CDR1 MDHEN and CDR2 SYDVKM.

V and J are TRBV18 and TRBJ1-2; possibly TRBD1 for D (6 bases). CDR1 is KGHSH, CDR2 LQKENI, per germline. The CDR3 has 14 amino acids. Trimming stripped 4 bases from V and 4 bases from J, with 13 bases between. Here the CDR3 reads CASSQRQESYGYTF. The DNA of the CDR3 is TGTGCCAGCTCACAAAGACAGGAAAGCTATGGCTACACCTTC.

V is TRBV7-8 and J is TRBJ2-7; the D is unclear. The CDR3 is 14 amino acids. Germline CDR1 and CDR2: SGHVS and FQNEAQ. The V end was cut by 1 base, the J end by 0 bases, with 7 bases between. The CDR3 sequence: CASSLVAVSYEQYF. Here the CDR3 DNA reads TGTGCCAGCAGCTTAGTGGCCGTCTCCTACGAGCAGTACTTC.

V and J are TRBV9 and TRBJ2-1; 11 bases line up with TRBD2. The CDR3 runs 17 residues. The V gene end was trimmed by 3 bases and the J gene end by 1 base; junction bases not matched to a gene: 6. Germline lookup yields CDR1 SGDLS and CDR2 YYNGEE. DNA of the CDR3: TGTGCCAGCAGCGCCGGGGGACTAGCGGTTTCCTACAATGAGCAGTTCTTC. Its translation is CASSAGGLAVSYNEQFF.

This sequence joins TRBV5-8 and TRBJ2-5; 8 bases are a match to TRBD1. The CDR3 loop spans 12 amino acids. J gave up 5 bases and V 7 bases, and 4 bases lay outside the gene matches. In germline, CDR1 is SGHTS, CDR2 YDEGEE. The CDR3 loop is CASGQGRETQYF. The CDR3 DNA sequence: TGTGCCAGCGGACAGGGTCGGGAGACCCAGTACTTC. The full variable domain, with the rest looked up from reference TRBV5-8 and TRBJ2-5, is EAGVTQSPTHLIKTRGQQATLRCSPISGHTSVYWYQQALGLGLQFLLWYDEGEERNRGNFPPRFSGRQFPNYSSELNVNALELEDSALYLCASGQGRETQYFGPGTRLLVL.

This sequence joins TRBV4-1 and TRBJ2-5, with a possible D match to TRBD2 (5 bases). Gene TRBJ2-7 matches the end of the DNA better, so the J call may be wrong. CDR1 is MGHRA, CDR2 YSYEKL, per germline. This CDR3 has 14 amino acids. The CDR3 here is CASSHATRNSEQYF. The CDR3 coding sequence is TGCGCCAGCAGCCACGCTACTAGAAACTCCGAGCAGTACTTC.

V gene TRBV7-9 combines with J gene TRBJ1-4, with no clear D. This CDR3 has 14 residues. Trimming took off 3 bases at V and 8 bases at J, with 13 bases between the two ends. Germline loops: CDR1 SEHNR, CDR2 FQNEAQ (reference sequence). CDR3 residues: CASSLVVEAEKLFF. CDR3 nucleotide sequence: TGTGCCAGCAGCTTGGTCGTGGAGGCGGAAAAACTGTTTTTT.

V is TRBV30 and J is TRBJ2-5, with D possibly being TRBD2 (6 bases). This CDR3 spans 15 amino acids. Trimming took 3 bases from V and 5 from J, leaving 19 bases between them. Germline CDR1 GTSNPN, CDR2 SVGIG (reference sequence). The CDR3 DNA follows: TGTGCCTGGAGGCCCGGGACTGGCATAAGGGAGACCCAGTACTTC. Translation gives CAWRPGTGIRETQYF.

The chain is built from TRBV5-6 and TRBJ2-3, with 10 bases fitting TRBD2. CDR1 SGHDT and CDR2 YYEEEE come from the germline V gene. With V trimmed by 4 bases and J by 6 bases, 20 bases remained unmatched. The CDR3 is 19 amino acids. CDR3 nucleotides: TGTGCCAGCAGCCTGCTCTGGACTAGCGGATCGTGGCGACGGGATACGCAGTATTTT. This sequence encodes CASSLLWTSGSWRRDTQYF.

This sequence joins TRBV4-2 and TRBJ1-2; 9 bases match TRBD1. CDR1 and CDR2 (germline): LGHNA, YNFKEQ. V shed 0 bases and J 2 bases; nucleotides not matched to a gene: 7. The CDR3 runs to 17 residues. CDR3 in DNA: TGTGCCAGCAGCCAAGATTGGACAGGGGAGTTCAACTATGGCTACACCTTC. This encodes CASSQDWTGEFNYGYTF.

This chain uses TRBV6-1 with TRBJ2-1, with TRBD1 matching 8 bases. The CDR3 covers 12 residues. CDR1 is MNHNS, CDR2 SASEGT, per germline. V lost 9 bases to trimming and J lost 6 bases; unmatched junction nucleotides: 4. The DNA for the CDR3 is TGTGCCAGTACGACAGGGGTCAATGAGCAGTTCTTC. Residues: CASTTGVNEQFF.

The chain employs TRBV7-6 and TRBJ2-5; perhaps TRBD2 as D (6 bases). Trimming stripped 5 bases from V and 2 bases from J, with 15 bases between. From germline, CDR1 is SGHVS and CDR2 FNYEAQ. The CDR3 totals 15 residues. The CDR3 nucleotides are TGTGCCAGCAGCCTAACAGGTCTAGCGCAAGAGACCCAGTACTTC. As protein: CASSLTGLAQETQYF.

The chain has TRBV7-2 and TRBJ2-7, with TRBD1 identical over 8 bases. The CDR3 loop spans 18 amino acids. Germline-derived CDR1 and CDR2 are SGHTA and FQGNSA. V was clipped by 5 bases and J by 3 bases; unmatched bases: 18. CDR3 region: CASSAPILRGPVLYEQYF. DNA of the CDR3: TGTGCCAGCAGCGCCCCGATCCTCAGGGGGCCCGTCCTCTACGAGCAGTACTTC.

This chain uses TRBV27 with TRBJ2-3, with 9 bases identical to TRBD2. V lost 5 bases to trimming and J lost 4 bases; unmatched junction nucleotides: 4. The CDR3 sequence is 14 residues long. CDR1 is MNHEY and CDR2 is SMNVEV in the germline V gene (reference sequence). The CDR3 spells CASSTGLASDTQYF. CDR3 nucleotide sequence: TGTGCCAGCAGTACGGGACTAGCCTCAGATACGCAGTATTTT.